This entry concerns a single T cell receptor (beta chain). The data derive from a study of blood T cell repertoires in COVID-19. CDR1 and CDR2 (germline): SGHRS, YFSETQ. V was pared by 1 base and J by 5 bases, with 4 bases of the junction left unmatched. This CDR3 spans 15 amino acids. Assay used: immunoSEQ multiplex PCR; TCRdb lists only in-frame clones, some missing. The top ten clones hold about 6.3% of a sample with about 100,000 clones, 88% of them seen once. What was sequenced was peripheral blood. V usage is TRBV5-1 and J usage is TRBJ2-1; 9 nucleotides align to TRBD1. The sequence came from a woman aged 55-69 years with acute or convalescent COVID-19. CDR3 nucleotide sequence: TGCGCCAGCAGCTTGTCACAGGGGGCAAACAATGAGCAGTTCTTC. Its protein product is CASSLSQGANNEQFF.